A selection of T cell receptor beta chains follows, all from one sample in a study of cytomegalovirus exposure and HLA in healthy donors. Sequencing was performed with immunoSEQ multiplex PCR; in TCRdb, only in-frame clones are kept and a portion is missing. The sample holds roughly 100,000 clones, 63% seen once. Sequencing was carried out using PBMCs. The source is a human donor in good health. Each CDR3 is given with its conserved first and last residue. The D gene is left open where the match is weak. Rows give clone size only sometimes, using once, few, many, or a class for an expanded clone.

j_gene: TRBJ1-6; v_gene: TRBV14; d_gene: TRBD1; abundance: NA; CDR3aa: CASSQQPGTGIRSPLHF; CDR3nt: TGTGCCAGCAGCCAACAACCCGGGACAGGGATTCGATCACCCCTCCACTTT
j_gene: TRBJ1-6; v_gene: TRBV6-5; d_gene: NA; abundance: few; CDR3aa: CASSYRDTRTSPLHF; CDR3nt: TGTGCCAGCAGTTACAGGGACACCCGTACCTCACCCCTCCACTTT
j_gene: TRBJ2-7; v_gene: TRBV7-9; d_gene: NA; abundance: NA; CDR3aa: CASSLLGGGYEQYF; CDR3nt: TGTGCCAGCAGCTTACTCGGGGGAGGCTACGAGCAGTACTTC
j_gene: TRBJ1-5; v_gene: TRBV6-1; d_gene: TRBD1; abundance: once; CDR3aa: CASSEQSGGGQPQHF; CDR3nt: TGTGCCAGCAGTGAACAGTCAGGGGGAGGTCAGCCCCAGCATTTT
j_gene: TRBJ2-2; v_gene: TRBV7-9; d_gene: TRBD2; abundance: NA; CDR3aa: CASSPLAGGAGELFF; CDR3nt: TGTGCCAGCAGCCCGCTAGCGGGAGGGGCCGGGGAGCTGTTTTTT
j_gene: TRBJ1-5; v_gene: TRBV2; d_gene: NA; abundance: few; CDR3aa: CASGVEGRNQPQHF; CDR3nt: TGTGCCAGCGGAGTGGAGGGGAGGAATCAGCCCCAGCATTTT
j_gene: TRBJ2-7; v_gene: TRBV19; d_gene: NA; abundance: NA; CDR3aa: CASSISGHSYEQYF; CDR3nt: TGTGCCAGTAGTATTTCAGGACACAGCTACGAGCAGTACTTC
j_gene: TRBJ2-6; v_gene: TRBV25-1; d_gene: TRBD1; abundance: NA; CDR3aa: CASSGVPHRGPGANVLTF; CDR3nt: TGTGCCAGCAGTGGGGTTCCCCACAGGGGACCTGGGGCCAACGTCCTGACTTTC
j_gene: TRBJ1-5; v_gene: TRBV7-9; d_gene: NA; abundance: NA; CDR3aa: CASSSQSNQPQHF; CDR3nt: TGTGCCAGCAGCTCACAGTCCAATCAGCCCCAGCATTTT
j_gene: TRBJ2-1; v_gene: TRBV6-5; d_gene: TRBD1; abundance: NA; CDR3aa: CASSPGQGGNEQFF; CDR3nt: TGTGCCAGCAGTCCGGGACAGGGCGGCAATGAGCAGTTCTTC
j_gene: TRBJ2-2; v_gene: TRBV7-3; d_gene: TRBD2; abundance: NA; CDR3aa: CASSLGLAGDTGELFF; CDR3nt: TGTGCCAGCAGCCTGGGACTAGCGGGAGACACCGGGGAGCTGTTTTTT
j_gene: TRBJ2-1; v_gene: TRBV11-3; d_gene: TRBD2; abundance: NA; CDR3aa: CASRIAASGRGWNEQFF; CDR3nt: TGTGCCAGCAGAATAGCGGCTAGCGGGAGAGGTTGGAATGAGCAGTTCTTC
j_gene: TRBJ1-2; v_gene: TRBV10-3; d_gene: TRBD1; abundance: NA; CDR3aa: CAISDGDRGPLAEHTF; CDR3nt: TGTGCCATCAGTGATGGGGACAGGGGGCCACTTGCTGAGCACACCTTC
j_gene: TRBJ1-3; v_gene: TRBV18; d_gene: NA; abundance: NA; CDR3aa: CASSADRGGSTIYF; CDR3nt: TGTGCCAGCTCTGCCGATAGGGGTGGAAGCACCATATATTTT
j_gene: TRBJ1-3; v_gene: TRBV5-1; d_gene: NA; abundance: few; CDR3aa: CASRGTISGNTIYF; CDR3nt: TGCGCCAGCCGGGGAACGATCTCTGGAAACACCATATATTTT
j_gene: TRBJ2-2; v_gene: TRBV2; d_gene: NA; abundance: few; CDR3aa: CASSRSPQRLTGELFF; CDR3nt: TGTGCCAGCAGTCGGTCACCTCAGCGCTTGACCGGGGAGCTGTTTTTT
j_gene: TRBJ1-1; v_gene: TRBV28; d_gene: NA; abundance: once; CDR3aa: CASSLEGEMNTEAFF; CDR3nt: TGTGCCAGCAGTTTAGAGGGGGAGATGAACACTGAAGCTTTCTTT
j_gene: TRBJ2-3; v_gene: TRBV7-9; d_gene: TRBD2; abundance: NA; CDR3aa: CASSILAGGGDTQYF; CDR3nt: TGTGCCAGCAGCATCCTAGCGGGAGGGGGAGATACGCAGTATTTT
j_gene: TRBJ2-2; v_gene: TRBV18; d_gene: NA; abundance: few; CDR3aa: CASSPPSGFGELFF; CDR3nt: TGTGCCAGCTCACCACCTTCAGGTTTCGGGGAGCTGTTTTTT
j_gene: TRBJ2-6; v_gene: TRBV6-1; d_gene: NA; abundance: few; CDR3aa: CASSEELVISGANVLTF; CDR3nt: TGTGCCAGCAGTGAAGAACTGGTGATCTCTGGGGCCAACGTCCTGACTTTC
j_gene: TRBJ2-7; v_gene: TRBV5-1; d_gene: TRBD2; abundance: NA; CDR3aa: CASSWTSETYEQYF; CDR3nt: TGCGCCAGCAGCTGGACTAGCGAAACCTACGAGCAGTACTTC
j_gene: TRBJ2-7; v_gene: TRBV4-1; d_gene: TRBD1; abundance: once; CDR3aa: CASSQGVGTGFSEQYF; CDR3nt: TGCGCCAGCAGCCAAGGGGTTGGGACAGGGTTCTCCGAGCAGTACTTC
j_gene: TRBJ1-1; v_gene: TRBV7-8; d_gene: NA; abundance: NA; CDR3aa: CASSFGFRDLNTEAFF; CDR3nt: TGTGCCAGCAGCTTCGGCTTTCGGGATTTGAACACTGAAGCTTTCTTT
j_gene: TRBJ2-3; v_gene: TRBV11-2; d_gene: TRBD2; abundance: once; CDR3aa: CASSWEGVVGRAEDTQYF; CDR3nt: TGTGCCAGCAGCTGGGAGGGTGTCGTGGGAAGGGCCGAAGATACGCAGTATTTT
j_gene: TRBJ2-3; v_gene: TRBV5-1; d_gene: TRBD2; abundance: NA; CDR3aa: CASRVGLRYTDTQYF; CDR3nt: TGCGCCAGCAGAGTGGGACTACGCTACACAGATACGCAGTATTTT
j_gene: TRBJ2-5; v_gene: TRBV7-7; d_gene: TRBD1; abundance: NA; CDR3aa: CASSSNRGQETQYF; CDR3nt: TGTGCTAGCAGCTCAAACAGGGGGCAGGAGACCCAGTACTTC
j_gene: TRBJ1-1; v_gene: TRBV5-1; d_gene: TRBD1; abundance: NA; CDR3aa: CASSGHRGKNTEAFF; CDR3nt: TGCGCCAGCAGCGGCCACAGGGGCAAGAACACTGAAGCTTTCTTT
j_gene: TRBJ1-5; v_gene: TRBV27; d_gene: NA; abundance: once; CDR3aa: CASSLSASQPQHF; CDR3nt: TGTGCCAGCAGTTTATCGGCCTCTCAGCCCCAGCATTTT
j_gene: TRBJ2-2; v_gene: TRBV19; d_gene: TRBD2; abundance: NA; CDR3aa: CASIGTSGSWNTGELFF; CDR3nt: TGTGCCAGTATTGGGACTAGCGGGAGCTGGAACACCGGGGAGCTGTTTTTT
j_gene: TRBJ2-2; v_gene: TRBV6-6; d_gene: TRBD1; abundance: NA; CDR3aa: CASNGQGFELFF; CDR3nt: TGTGCCAGCAACGGACAGGGTTTTGAGCTGTTTTTT
j_gene: TRBJ2-3; v_gene: TRBV10-1; d_gene: TRBD2; abundance: NA; CDR3aa: CASSESKGLAGVWTDTQYF; CDR3nt: TGCGCCAGCAGTGAGTCTAAAGGACTAGCGGGAGTCTGGACAGATACGCAGTATTTT
j_gene: TRBJ1-5; v_gene: TRBV19; d_gene: NA; abundance: NA; CDR3aa: CASSMGQYSNQPQHF; CDR3nt: TGTGCCAGTAGTATGGGGCAATATAGCAATCAGCCCCAGCATTTT
j_gene: TRBJ2-1; v_gene: TRBV21-1; d_gene: NA; abundance: few; CDR3aa: CASEGQTLYNEQFF; CDR3nt: TGTGCCAGTGAGGGACAGACTCTCTACAATGAGCAGTTCTTC
j_gene: TRBJ2-2; v_gene: TRBV13; d_gene: NA; abundance: once; CDR3aa: CASSLMYYTGELFF; CDR3nt: TGTGCCAGCAGCTTAATGTACTACACCGGGGAGCTGTTTTTT
j_gene: TRBJ1-2; v_gene: TRBV30; d_gene: NA; abundance: NA; CDR3aa: CACTTLGGSYGYTF; CDR3nt: TGTGCCTGCACCACTCTCGGGGGAAGCTATGGCTACACCTTC
j_gene: TRBJ2-7; v_gene: TRBV5-1; d_gene: NA; abundance: few; CDR3aa: CASSSEDSTSYEQYF; CDR3nt: TGCGCCAGCAGCTCGGAGGACAGTACCTCCTACGAGCAGTACTTC
j_gene: TRBJ2-5; v_gene: TRBV5-1; d_gene: NA; abundance: few; CDR3aa: CASSLDGNQETQYF; CDR3nt: TGCGCCAGCAGCTTGGATGGCAACCAAGAGACCCAGTACTTC
j_gene: TRBJ1-5; v_gene: TRBV19; d_gene: TRBD1; abundance: NA; CDR3aa: CASDRLGTASNQPQHF; CDR3nt: TGTGCCAGTGATCGTCTCGGGACAGCAAGCAATCAGCCCCAGCATTTT
j_gene: TRBJ1-5; v_gene: TRBV6-1; d_gene: NA; abundance: NA; CDR3aa: CASTLTGGFPQHF; CDR3nt: TGTGCCAGTACCTTGACGGGGGGATTTCCCCAGCATTTT
j_gene: TRBJ1-5; v_gene: TRBV2; d_gene: TRBD1; abundance: few; CDR3aa: CASSRQGAGNQPQHF; CDR3nt: TGTGCCAGCAGTAGACAGGGGGCGGGCAATCAGCCCCAGCATTTT
j_gene: TRBJ2-2; v_gene: TRBV2; d_gene: NA; abundance: once; CDR3aa: CASRGVDLTGELFF; CDR3nt: TGTGCCAGCAGAGGGGTGGACCTTACCGGGGAGCTGTTTTTT
j_gene: TRBJ1-5; v_gene: TRBV4-2; d_gene: TRBD1; abundance: few; CDR3aa: CASSTGQGDNQPQHF; CDR3nt: TGTGCCAGCAGCACGGGACAGGGAGACAATCAGCCCCAGCATTTT
j_gene: TRBJ2-6; v_gene: TRBV14; d_gene: NA; abundance: NA; CDR3aa: CASSQVYSGVMVSGANVLTF; CDR3nt: TGTGCCAGCAGCCAAGTGTATTCCGGGGTGATGGTATCTGGGGCCAACGTCCTGACTTTC
j_gene: TRBJ2-1; v_gene: TRBV4-2; d_gene: TRBD2; abundance: few; CDR3aa: CASSQSGTSSGNEQFF; CDR3nt: TGTGCCAGCAGCCAATCCGGGACTAGCTCCGGCAATGAGCAGTTCTTC
j_gene: TRBJ2-6; v_gene: TRBV21-1; d_gene: NA; abundance: NA; CDR3aa: CASSKARRRFRPGANVLTF; CDR3nt: TGTGCCAGCAGCAAAGCGCGTAGGAGGTTTAGGCCTGGGGCCAACGTCCTGACTTTC
j_gene: TRBJ2-1; v_gene: TRBV4-1; d_gene: TRBD2; abundance: NA; CDR3aa: CASSQGRLASYNEQFF; CDR3nt: TGCGCCAGCAGCCAAGGTCGACTAGCGTCCTACAATGAGCAGTTCTTC
j_gene: TRBJ1-3; v_gene: TRBV28; d_gene: NA; abundance: NA; CDR3aa: CASTLTAGNTIYF; CDR3nt: TGTGCCAGCACCCTGACAGCAGGAAACACCATATATTTT